The T cell receptor beta chain described here comes from a study of blood T cell repertoires in COVID-19. Study-level information: Sites in the United States, Italy and Spain provided acute and convalescent COVID-19 samples.

This CDR3 is built from 14 residues. With 5 bases removed from V and 8 bases from J, the gap between germline ends came to 18 bases. CDR1 and CDR2 (germline): MGHRA, YSYEKL. The repertoire was sequenced with immunoSEQ multiplex PCR; TCRdb's copy has only in-frame clones and lacks some. Among over 75,000 clones listed, roughly 84% were seen once. Sequences were obtained from peripheral blood. The TCR was taken from a man in his 70s with acute or convalescent COVID-19. The chain joins TRBV4-1 to TRBJ1-1; D is possibly TRBD1 (6 bases). The CDR3 DNA follows: TGCGCCAGCAGCTACCTCGGACAGTCGGGGGAAGCTTTCTTT. Translation: CASSYLGQSGEAFF.